This T cell receptor (beta chain) was documented in a study of blood T cell repertoires in COVID-19. Study-level background: Spain, Italy and the United States supplied samples that represented acute and convalescent COVID-19. Sources were T cells, B-cell-depleted T cells, or PBMCs; the material itself was cDNA or gDNA.

This clone appeared a single time. Original handling: Amplification of reference gene primers was used by the study to estimate nucleated cell counts. Repertoires were generated with immunoSEQ multiplex PCR, while TCRdb's copy carries only in-frame clones and drops some. The D gene and trimming were derived from the DNA, and the V and J assignments and clone size from that table. The sample has about 360,000 clones; around nine tenths are singletons. The sample was peripheral blood. This receptor was obtained from an older woman with COVID-19, enrolled during active disease.

The CDR3: CAISGGQPYEQYF. DNA for the CDR3: TGTGCCATCAGTGGGGGACAGCCCTACGAGCAGTACTTC. The chain combines TRBV10-3 with TRBJ2-7; 7 bases fit TRBD1. The CDR3 runs 13 residues. Germline CDR1 and CDR2: ENHRY and SYGVKD. J lost 2 bases, V lost 4 bases, and 2 bases had no gene match.